This T cell receptor beta chain was found in a study of T cell responses to AZD1222 COVID-19 vaccine. Overall study results and limits: White British donors predominated, females outnumbered males, and clonal diversity was possibly underestimated.

The method was immunoSEQ multiplex PCR; TCRdb's version includes in-frame clones alone and lacks a portion of them. The repertoire holds some 36,000 clones, around nine tenths seen once, with roughly 7% in the top ten. In the case of this clone: Its antigen remains unidentified.

Germline CDR1 and CDR2: DFQATT and SNEGSKA (reference sequence). The CDR3 is 15 amino acids. V lost 4 bases, J lost 2 bases, and 9 bases stayed unmatched. This specimen consisted of peripheral blood, obtained on day 0 of AZD1222 vaccination. The clonotype originates from an adult in good health. This sequence joins TRBV20-1 and TRBJ2-3; 7 bases map to TRBD2. DNA for the CDR3: TGCAGTGCTACTGAAAGCGGGGTCTCCACAGATACGCAGTATTTT. This gives the protein CSATESGVSTDTQYF.